What follows describes a single TCR beta chain. These data are taken from a study of technical replicates of blood from a few donors. The V end lost 0 bases, the J end lost 5 bases, and 19 bases lay between the germline ends. CDR1 and CDR2 (germline): GTSNPN, SVGIG (reference sequence). This CDR3 region has 16 residues. Profiling relied on immunoSEQ multiplex PCR, and the TCRdb table lists in-frame clones only, not all of them. The sample contains more than 80,000 clones, more than 90% of which appear only once. V and J are TRBV30 and TRBJ2-5; possibly TRBD1 for D (5 bases). What was sequenced was T cells isolated from PBMCs. The receptor was isolated from a human donor in good health. The CDR3 loop is CAWSVNWGLKEETQYF. CDR3 coding DNA: TGTGCCTGGAGTGTTAATTGGGGCCTCAAGGAGGAGACCCAGTACTTC.